Here is one T cell receptor beta chain with its context. One end of the junction fails to match germline, which may point to a read error. Germline V gives CDR1 ENHRY, CDR2 SYGVKD. CDR3 size: 16 residues. This entry belongs to a study of T cell repertoires in cytomegalovirus infection. Using its own MiXCR run on the reads, TCRdb lists one record per CDR3 protein. The sample yields more than 350,000 distinct CDR3 sequences, roughly 31% seen once. The sequencing input was PBMCs. V is TRBV10-3 and J is TRBJ2-1, with 9 bases fitting TRBD1. The TCR comes from a human donor in good health (CMV status not recorded). Some clones in this sample may be carry-over from other donors' samples. The CDR3 sequence is CAMSDQGQGSYNEQFF. CDR3 DNA sequence: TGTGCCATGAGTGACCAGGGACAGGGTTCTTACAATGAGCAGTTCTTC.